This TCR beta chain was captured in a study of blood T cell repertoires in COVID-19. Overall study: Nucleic acid was either cDNA or gDNA, and it came from T cells, B-cell-depleted T cells, or PBMCs.

The data were produced by immunoSEQ multiplex PCR, yet TCRdb's version contains in-frame clones alone and is incomplete. The sample contains about 220,000 clones, 82% of which appear only once. V lost 3 bases to trimming and J lost 8 bases, with 11 bases between them. Germline-derived CDR1 and CDR2 are SGDLS and YYNGEE. The CDR3 has 12 residues. Residents of 24 US areas, aged roughly 18 to 90 years, made up the participants. The gene calls are TRBV9 and TRBJ1-1, with D tentatively TRBD1 (6 bases). The source material was PBMCs or T cells enriched from blood (not recorded which). This TCR was sampled from a woman aged 60 to 75 who had recovered from COVID-19. The chain's CDR3 is CASSATGEEAFF. The CDR3 DNA follows: TGTGCCAGCAGCGCGACAGGAGAAGAAGCTTTCTTT.